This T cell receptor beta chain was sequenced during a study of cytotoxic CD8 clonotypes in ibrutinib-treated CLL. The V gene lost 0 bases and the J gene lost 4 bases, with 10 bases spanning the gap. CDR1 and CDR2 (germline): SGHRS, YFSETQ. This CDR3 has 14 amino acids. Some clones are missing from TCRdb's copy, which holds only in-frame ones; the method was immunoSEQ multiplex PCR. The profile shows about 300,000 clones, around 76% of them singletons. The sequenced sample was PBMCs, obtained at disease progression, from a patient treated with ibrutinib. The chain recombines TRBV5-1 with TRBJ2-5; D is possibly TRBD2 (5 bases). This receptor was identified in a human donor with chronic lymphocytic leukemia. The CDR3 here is CASSLGGIGETQYF. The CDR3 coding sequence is TGCGCCAGCAGCTTGGGAGGGATCGGAGAGACCCAGTACTTC.